This T cell receptor (beta chain) derives from a study of CD8 T cells in Susac syndrome. V gave up 6 bases and J gave up 3 bases, with 13 bases separating them. The CDR3 length is 13 residues. Germline CDR1 is SGHRS and CDR2 is YFSETQ. An input of about 0.5 to 1 ug of RNA was subjected to reverse transcription using random hexamers. TCRdb reprocessed the immunoSEQ multiplex PCR reads with MiXCR, giving one entry per CDR3 protein. The table has more than 70,000 distinct CDR3 sequences, roughly nine tenths seen once. This receptor was identified in a human donor with multiple sclerosis. Sequencing used CD8+ T cells from PBMCs. This chain uses TRBV5-1 with TRBJ2-7; tentatively, D is TRBD1 or TRBD2 (5 bases each). CDR3 in amino acids: CASTGGINYEQYF. For the CDR3, the DNA is TGCGCCAGCACTGGGGGTATCAACTACGAGCAGTACTTC.